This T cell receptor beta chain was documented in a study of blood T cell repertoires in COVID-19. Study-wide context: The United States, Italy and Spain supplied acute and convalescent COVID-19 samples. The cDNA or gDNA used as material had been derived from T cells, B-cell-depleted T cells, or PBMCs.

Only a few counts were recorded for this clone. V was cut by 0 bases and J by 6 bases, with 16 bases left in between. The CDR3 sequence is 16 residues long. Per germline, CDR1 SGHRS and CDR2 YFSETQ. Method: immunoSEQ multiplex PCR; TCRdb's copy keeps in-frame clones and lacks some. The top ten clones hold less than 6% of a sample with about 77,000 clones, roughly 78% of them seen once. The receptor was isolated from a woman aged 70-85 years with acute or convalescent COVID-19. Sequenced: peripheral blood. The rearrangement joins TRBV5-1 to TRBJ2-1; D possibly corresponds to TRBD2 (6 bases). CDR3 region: CASSLGPAGLSNEQFF. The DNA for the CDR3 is TGCGCCAGCAGCTTGGGGCCGGCGGGGTTAAGCAATGAGCAGTTCTTC.